A single sample gave rise to the 13 T cell receptor beta chains below, sequenced in a study of shared clonotypes between healthy human individuals. The method was immunoSEQ multiplex PCR; TCRdb's version includes in-frame clones alone and lacks a portion of them. The data show 950,000 to 1,300,000 clones, roughly 80% seen once. The sequenced material came from memory CD4+ T cells sorted from blood. Noted subset: CD45RA-negative fraction. These receptors were collected from a young man in good health.

The chain couples TRBV18 to TRBJ1-1; D perhaps matches TRBD1 (6 bases). V dropped 0 bases and J dropped 6 bases, with 11 bases sitting between them. The CDR3 length is 14 residues. Germline V gene data show CDR1 as KGHSH and CDR2 as LQKENI. The CDR3 here is CASSPPTGMAEAFF. As DNA, the CDR3 is TGTGCCAGCTCACCACCAACAGGGATGGCTGAAGCTTTCTTT.

The chain combines TRBV7-9 with TRBJ2-1; D might be TRBD1 or TRBD2, each matching 5 bases. CDR3 length: 15 amino acids. Trimming removed 5 bases at V and 6 bases at J, with 17 bases between. From germline, CDR1 is SEHNR and CDR2 FQNEAQ (reference sequence). CDR3 sequence reads: CASSNRDAVGNEQFF. The CDR3 nucleotides are TGTGCCAGCAGCAACCGGGACGCCGTGGGCAATGAGCAGTTCTTC.

The chain is built from TRBV5-5 and TRBJ2-1; TRBD1 aligns across 11 bases. The CDR3 consists of 15 residues. Trimming at V came to 4 bases and at J to 3 bases, leaving 3 bases not matched to a gene. Germline V gives CDR1 SGHKS, CDR2 YYEKEE (reference sequence). In DNA, the CDR3 is TGTGCCAGCAGCCCGGGACAGGGGGACTACAATGAGCAGTTCTTC. It specifies CASSPGQGDYNEQFF.

This clone was seen more than once but under ten times. This chain links TRBV30 with TRBJ2-2; D remains unclear. V was cut by 3 bases and J by 1 base, with 6 bases left in between. This CDR3 is built from 13 residues. Germline CDR1 and CDR2: GTSNPN and SVGIG (reference sequence). The CDR3 region is CAWRAVNTGELFF. Here the CDR3 DNA reads TGTGCCTGGAGGGCTGTGAACACCGGGGAGCTGTTTTTT.

This clone showed up just once. The chain joins TRBV4-3 to TRBJ2-1, with a tentative D call TRBD1 (6 bases). The CDR3 is 16 residues long. The germline CDR1 and CDR2 sequences are LGHNA and YSLEER. Trimming cost V 1 base and J 12 bases, with 22 bases left between them. This chain's CDR3 is CASSQGTGQKAVVQFF. The DNA for the CDR3 is TGCGCCAGCAGCCAAGGGACTGGACAGAAAGCAGTAGTGCAGTTCTTC.

Only a few counts were recorded for this clone. The chain uses TRBV11-2 and TRBJ2-7; D is uncertain. Germline assignment: CDR1 SGHAT and CDR2 FQNNGV. The CDR3 covers 14 residues. The V gene lost 2 bases and the J gene lost 5 bases, with 13 bases spanning the gap. The chain's CDR3 is CASSLLISLDEQYF. The CDR3, as DNA: TGTGCCAGCAGCTTACTTATCTCTCTGGACGAGCAGTACTTC.

CDR3 bases: TGTGCCAGCAGCGTAGATTACAGGACGGCCCCCTACGAGCAGTACTTC. It codes for CASSVDYRTAPYEQYF. The V gene is TRBV9, the J gene TRBJ2-7; perhaps TRBD1 as D (5 bases). V was shortened by 0 bases and J by 2 bases, with 15 bases between the two germline ends. Germline assignment: CDR1 SGDLS and CDR2 YYNGEE. CDR3 length: 16 residues.

V usage is TRBV6-6 and J usage is TRBJ1-3; 8 nucleotides match TRBD1. Losses at the gene ends were 5 bases for V and 2 bases for J; bases not matched to a gene: 5. The germline V gene has CDR1 MNHNY and CDR2 SVGAGI (reference sequence). The CDR3 length is 15 residues. The CDR3 spells CASSSRGQAGNTIYF. The DNA for the CDR3 is TGTGCCAGCAGTAGCAGGGGACAGGCTGGAAACACCATATATTTT.

This chain uses TRBV5-4 with TRBJ2-1; 8 nucleotides line up with TRBD2. This CDR3 contains 15 residues. The germline gives CDR1 SGHNT, CDR2 YYREEE (reference sequence). J lost 4 bases, V lost 4 bases, and 7 bases had no gene match. CDR3 nucleotides: TGTGCCAGCAGCCCCACTAGCGGCAAATACAATGAGCAGTTCTTC. The encoded protein is CASSPTSGKYNEQFF. The whole variable domain, remainder taken from reference TRBV5-4 and TRBJ2-1, is ETGVTQSPTHLIKTRGQQVTLRCSSQSGHNTVSWYQQALGQGPQFIFQYYREEENGRGNFPPRFSGLQFPNYSSELNVNALELDDSALYLCASSPTSGKYNEQFFGPGTRLTVL.

The J gene is TRBJ2-3, the V gene TRBV9; D gene uncertain. The germline V and J ends were trimmed by 2 bases and 4 bases, with 8 bases remaining between them. The CDR3 is 13 amino acids. Germline loops: CDR1 SGDLS, CDR2 YYNGEE. The CDR3 bases are TGTGCCAGCAGCGTTCCGAGCGCAGATACGCAGTATTTT. This gives the protein CASSVPSADTQYF.

On this clone itself: Other DNA sequences in this specimen translate into the identical CDR3. The chain joins TRBV18 to TRBJ1-2; D is ambiguous. The CDR3 covers 13 residues. Germline loops: CDR1 KGHSH, CDR2 LQKENI. Trimming cost V 2 bases and J 3 bases, with 7 bases left between them. The CDR3 region is CASSPEGDYGYTF. The CDR3 DNA sequence: TGTGCCAGCTCACCAGAGGGTGACTATGGCTACACCTTC.

The chain uses TRBV18 and TRBJ1-4; D ambiguous. V lost 0 bases to trimming and J lost 8 bases, with 13 bases between them. The germline CDR1 and CDR2 sequences are KGHSH and LQKENI. CDR3 length equals 15 residues. The CDR3 is CASSPPEVGSEKLFF. The CDR3 region has the DNA TGTGCCAGCTCACCACCCGAGGTAGGATCCGAAAAACTGTTTTTT.

The chain has TRBV27 and TRBJ1-2, with D maybe TRBD1 (6 bases). CDR1 MNHEY and CDR2 SMNVEV come from the germline V gene (reference sequence). V lost 2 bases, J lost 8 bases, and 12 bases lay in between. The CDR3 consists of 13 residues. The CDR3 DNA reads TGTGCCAGCAGTTTACACAGGGCCCAGGGCTACACCTTC. Its translation: CASSLHRAQGYTF.